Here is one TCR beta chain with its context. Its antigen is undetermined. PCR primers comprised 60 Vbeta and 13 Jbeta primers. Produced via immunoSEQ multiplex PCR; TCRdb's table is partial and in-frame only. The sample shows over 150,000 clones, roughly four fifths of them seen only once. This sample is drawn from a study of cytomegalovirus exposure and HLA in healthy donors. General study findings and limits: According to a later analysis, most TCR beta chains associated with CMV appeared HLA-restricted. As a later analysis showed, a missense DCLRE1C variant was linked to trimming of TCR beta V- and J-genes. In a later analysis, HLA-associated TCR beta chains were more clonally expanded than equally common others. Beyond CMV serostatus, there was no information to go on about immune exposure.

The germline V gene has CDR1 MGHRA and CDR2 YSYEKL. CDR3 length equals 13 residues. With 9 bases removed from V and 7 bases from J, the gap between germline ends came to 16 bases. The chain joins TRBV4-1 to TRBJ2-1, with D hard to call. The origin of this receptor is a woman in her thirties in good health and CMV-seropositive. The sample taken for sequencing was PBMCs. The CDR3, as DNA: TGCGCCAGTAAAGGCACAGACGGTAATGAGCAGTTCTTC. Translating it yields CASKGTDGNEQFF.